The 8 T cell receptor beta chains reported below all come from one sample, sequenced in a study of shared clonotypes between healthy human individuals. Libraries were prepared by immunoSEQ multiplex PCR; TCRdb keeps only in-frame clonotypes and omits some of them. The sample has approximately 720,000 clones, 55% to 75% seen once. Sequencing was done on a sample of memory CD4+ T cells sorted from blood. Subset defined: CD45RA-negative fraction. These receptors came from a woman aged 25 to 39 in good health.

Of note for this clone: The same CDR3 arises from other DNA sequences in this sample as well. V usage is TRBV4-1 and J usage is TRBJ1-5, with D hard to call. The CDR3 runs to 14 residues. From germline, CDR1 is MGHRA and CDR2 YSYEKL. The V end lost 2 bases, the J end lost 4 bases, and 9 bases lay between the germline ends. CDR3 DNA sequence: TGCGCCAGCAGCCAATCGGGCTCGAATCAGCCCCAGCATTTT. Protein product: CASSQSGSNQPQHF.

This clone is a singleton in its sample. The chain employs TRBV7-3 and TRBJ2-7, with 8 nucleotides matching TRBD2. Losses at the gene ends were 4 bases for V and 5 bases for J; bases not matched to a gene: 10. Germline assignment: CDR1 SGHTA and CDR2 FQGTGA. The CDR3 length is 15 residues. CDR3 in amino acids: CASSSIAGPRNEQYF. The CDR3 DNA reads TGTGCCAGCAGCTCCATAGCGGGACCACGGAACGAGCAGTACTTC.

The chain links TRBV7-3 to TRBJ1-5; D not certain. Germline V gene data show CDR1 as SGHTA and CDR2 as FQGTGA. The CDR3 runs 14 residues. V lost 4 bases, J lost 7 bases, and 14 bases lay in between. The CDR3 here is CASSSRTDMQPQHF. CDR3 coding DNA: TGTGCCAGCAGCTCGCGGACTGACATGCAGCCCCAGCATTTT.

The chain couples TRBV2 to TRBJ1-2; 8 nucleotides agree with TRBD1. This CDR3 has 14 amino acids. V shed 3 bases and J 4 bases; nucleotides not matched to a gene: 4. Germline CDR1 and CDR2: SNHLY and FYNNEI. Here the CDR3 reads CASSDRTGSYGYTF. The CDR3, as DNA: TGTGCCAGCAGTGACCGGACAGGGTCCTATGGCTACACCTTC.

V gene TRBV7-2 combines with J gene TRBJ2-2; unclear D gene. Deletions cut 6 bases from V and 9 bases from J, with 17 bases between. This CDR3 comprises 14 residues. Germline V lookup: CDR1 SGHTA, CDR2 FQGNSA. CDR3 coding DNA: TGTGCCAGCAGTTCAACCGACCGAACCCGGGAGCTGTTTTTT. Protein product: CASSSTDRTRELFF.

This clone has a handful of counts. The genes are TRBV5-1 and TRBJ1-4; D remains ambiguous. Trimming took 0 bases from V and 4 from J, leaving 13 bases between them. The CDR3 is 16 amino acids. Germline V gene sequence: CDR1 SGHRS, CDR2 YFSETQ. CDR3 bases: TGCGCCAGCAGCTTGGAAAACGTCAGTCTTAATGAAAAACTGTTTTTT. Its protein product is CASSLENVSLNEKLFF.

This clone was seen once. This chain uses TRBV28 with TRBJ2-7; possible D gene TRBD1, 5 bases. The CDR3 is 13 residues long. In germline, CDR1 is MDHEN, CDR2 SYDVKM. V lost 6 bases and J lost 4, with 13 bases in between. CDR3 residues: CASSLVGRYEQYF. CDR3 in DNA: TGTGCCAGCAGCCTGGTGGGGCGATACGAGCAGTACTTC. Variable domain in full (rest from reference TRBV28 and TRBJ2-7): DVKVTQSSRYLVKRTGEKVFLECVQDMDHENMFWYRQDPGLGLRLIYFSYDVKMKEKGDIPEGYSVSREKKERFSLILESASTNQTSMYLCASSLVGRYEQYFGPGTRLTVT.

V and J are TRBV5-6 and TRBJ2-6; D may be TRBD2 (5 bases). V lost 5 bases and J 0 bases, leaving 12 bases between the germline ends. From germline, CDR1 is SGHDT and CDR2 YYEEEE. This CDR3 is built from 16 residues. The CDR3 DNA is TGTGCCAGCAGTTTTTACGGGATCTCTGGGGCCAACGTCCTGACTTTC. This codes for CASSFYGISGANVLTF. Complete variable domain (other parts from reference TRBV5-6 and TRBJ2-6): DAGVTQSPTHLIKTRGQQVTLRCSPKSGHDTVSWYQQALGQGPQFIFQYYEEEERQRGNFPDRFSGHQFPNYSSELNVNALLLGDSALYLCASSFYGISGANVLTFGAGSRLTVL.